This is a list of T cell receptor beta chains from one sample in a study of beta chain features in type 1 diabetes. Profiled with immunoSEQ multiplex PCR; TCRdb holds only in-frame clones, not every one. The sample has tens of thousands of clones, approximately 62% seen once; the top ten hold roughly 2%. Material: Tregs from blood. The origin of the receptors is a woman younger than 30 in good health. Each CDR3 is given without its conserved first and last residue.

v_gene,j_gene,CDR3aa
TRBV6-5,TRBJ2-3,ASSYSLPGDTQY
TRBV5-1,TRBJ2-2,ASSAGTGGTGELF
TRBV7-3,TRBJ2-3,ASSLKPAGSGFSTDTQY
TRBV6-5,TRBJ2-7,ASSYWGGEQY
TRBV4-3,TRBJ2-3,ASSQVAAGAITDTQY
TRBV7-2,TRBJ2-3,ASSLFRGSTDTQY
TRBV5-1,TRBJ1-1,ASSWGGQGGTEAF
TRBV2,TRBJ1-4,ASRGQGAANEKLF
TRBV5-1,TRBJ1-1,ASSPDGSTGEAF
TRBV7-9,TRBJ2-5,ASSLPGGETQY
TRBV4-3,TRBJ2-5,ASSQGRGEAQY
TRBV6-1,TRBJ2-7,ASSRDRAYEQY
TRBV5-1,TRBJ2-2,ASSSTSQNTGELF
TRBV18,TRBJ1-6,ASSPGPGSNSPLH
TRBV18,TRBJ1-2,ASSTGADYGYT
TRBV7-2,TRBJ1-1,ASSSLDRRNTEAF
TRBV5-1,TRBJ1-1,ASSLEGLEAF
TRBV6-1,TRBJ2-3,ASSEARFFGDRGFPDTQY
TRBV5-4,TRBJ2-5,ASSPPSGGQETQY
TRBV25-1,TRBJ2-1,ASSGGSGRVLGNEQF
TRBV9,TRBJ2-3,ASSPTGTSLTDTQY
TRBV5-1,TRBJ2-3,ASSSGTSGGRDTQY
TRBV7-9,TRBJ1-5,ASSLGETNQPQH
TRBV19,TRBJ1-6,ASSIRQGTYSPLH
TRBV5-1,TRBJ2-1,ASRQGPGNEQF
TRBV7-3,TRBJ1-1,ASSLTGGNTEAF
TRBV5-1,TRBJ2-1,ASSLGGAGGRPSSYNEQF
TRBV10-3,TRBJ1-2,AISRTGANYGYT
TRBV4-2,TRBJ2-2,ASSQVAGKAPGSGELF
TRBV27,TRBJ1-2,ASSLRSRGVDGYT
TRBV7-2,TRBJ1-2,ASSLGARGAVGYT
TRBV7-3,TRBJ1-2,ASSPTGLTRGP
TRBV18,TRBJ2-5,ASSPQKGGIQETQY
TRBV11-2,TRBJ2-7,ASSFGGSNEQY
TRBV6-6,TRBJ1-5,ASSYPGQGSNQPQH
TRBV29-1,TRBJ1-2,SVGWGGNYGYT
TRBV6-1,TRBJ2-1,ASSKFSEQF
TRBV5-6,TRBJ2-5,ASSLGLARETQY
TRBV7-9,TRBJ2-2,ASSGGLAGLTNTGELF
TRBV7-2,TRBJ1-2,ASSFTGSGYT